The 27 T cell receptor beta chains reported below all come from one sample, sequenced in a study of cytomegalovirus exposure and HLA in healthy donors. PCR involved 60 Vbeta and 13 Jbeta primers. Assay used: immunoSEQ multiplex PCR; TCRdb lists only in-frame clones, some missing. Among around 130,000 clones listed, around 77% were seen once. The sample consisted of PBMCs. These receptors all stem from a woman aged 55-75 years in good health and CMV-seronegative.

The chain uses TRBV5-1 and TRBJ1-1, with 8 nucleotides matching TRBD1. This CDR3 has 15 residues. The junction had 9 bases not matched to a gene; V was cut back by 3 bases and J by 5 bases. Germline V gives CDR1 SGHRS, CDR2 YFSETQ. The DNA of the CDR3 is TGCGCCAGCAGCTCGGACAGGGTAATAACTACTGAAGCTTTCTTT. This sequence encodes CASSSDRVITTEAFF.

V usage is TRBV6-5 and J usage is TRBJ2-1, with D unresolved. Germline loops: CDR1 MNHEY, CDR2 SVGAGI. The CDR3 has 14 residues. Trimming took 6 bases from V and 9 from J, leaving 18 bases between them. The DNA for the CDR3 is TGTGCCAGCAGCGCCCAGCAGGCAACCCTTGAGCAGTTCTTC. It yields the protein CASSAQQATLEQFF.

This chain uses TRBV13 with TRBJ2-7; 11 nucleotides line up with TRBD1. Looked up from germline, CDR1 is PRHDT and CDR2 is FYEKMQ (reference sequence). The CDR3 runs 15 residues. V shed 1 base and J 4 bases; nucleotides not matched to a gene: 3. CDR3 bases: TGTGCCAGCAGCTTAGAGGGACAGGGGGTTTACGAGCAGTACTTC. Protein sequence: CASSLEGQGVYEQYF. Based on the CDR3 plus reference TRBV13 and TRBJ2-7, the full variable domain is AAGVIQSPRHLIKEKRETATLKCYPIPRHDTVYWYQQGPGQDPQFLISFYEKMQSDKGSIPDRFSAQQFSDYHSELNMSSLELGDSALYFCASSLEGQGVYEQYFGPGTRLTVT.

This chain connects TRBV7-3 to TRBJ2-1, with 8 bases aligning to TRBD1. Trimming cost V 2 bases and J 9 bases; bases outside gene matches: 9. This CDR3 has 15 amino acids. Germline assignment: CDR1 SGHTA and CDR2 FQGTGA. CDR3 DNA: TGTGCCAGCAGCTTACAGGCAGGGGGCGCGGGTGAGCAGTTCTTC. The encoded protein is CASSLQAGGAGEQFF.

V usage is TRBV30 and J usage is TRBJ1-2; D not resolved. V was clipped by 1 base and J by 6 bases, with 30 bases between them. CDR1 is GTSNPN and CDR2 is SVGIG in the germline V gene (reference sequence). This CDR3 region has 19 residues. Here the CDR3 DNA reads TGTGCCTGGAGTGCCGGGTTCAGCAGAGTCAGTAGAGAAATGGATGGCTACACCTTC. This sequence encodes CAWSAGFSRVSREMDGYTF. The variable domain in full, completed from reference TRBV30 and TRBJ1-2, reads SQTIHQWPATLVQPVGSPLSLECTVEGTSNPNLYWYRQAAGRGLQLLFYSVGIGQISSEVPQNLSASRPQDRQFILSSKKLLLSDSGFYLCAWSAGFSRVSREMDGYTFGSGTRLTVV.

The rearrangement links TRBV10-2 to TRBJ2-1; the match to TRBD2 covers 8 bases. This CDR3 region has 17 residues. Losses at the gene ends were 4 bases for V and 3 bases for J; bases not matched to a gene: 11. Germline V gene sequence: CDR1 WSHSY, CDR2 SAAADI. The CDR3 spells CASSVTGGPGSYNEQFF. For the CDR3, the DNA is TGCGCCAGCAGTGTAACGGGAGGGCCGGGGAGCTACAATGAGCAGTTCTTC.

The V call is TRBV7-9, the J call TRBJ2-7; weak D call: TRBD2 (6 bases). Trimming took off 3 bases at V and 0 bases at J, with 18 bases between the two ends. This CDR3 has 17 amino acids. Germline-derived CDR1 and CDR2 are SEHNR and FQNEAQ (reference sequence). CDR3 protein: CASSLVGGNRSSYEQYF. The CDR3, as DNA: TGTGCCAGCAGCTTGGTTGGAGGGAACAGAAGCTCCTACGAGCAGTACTTC. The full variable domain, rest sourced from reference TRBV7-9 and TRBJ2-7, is DTGVSQNPRHKITKRGQNVTFRCDPISEHNRLYWYRQTLGQGPEFLTYFQNEAQLEKSRLLSDRFSAERPKGSFSTLEIQRTEQGDSAMYLCASSLVGGNRSSYEQYFGPGTRLTVT.

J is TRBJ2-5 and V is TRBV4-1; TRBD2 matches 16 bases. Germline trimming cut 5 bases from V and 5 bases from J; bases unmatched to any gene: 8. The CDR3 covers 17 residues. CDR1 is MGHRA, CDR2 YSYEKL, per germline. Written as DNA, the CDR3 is TGCGCCAGCAGCAAGGGACTAGCGGGAGGGCCTCAGGAGACCCAGTACTTC. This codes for CASSKGLAGGPQETQYF.

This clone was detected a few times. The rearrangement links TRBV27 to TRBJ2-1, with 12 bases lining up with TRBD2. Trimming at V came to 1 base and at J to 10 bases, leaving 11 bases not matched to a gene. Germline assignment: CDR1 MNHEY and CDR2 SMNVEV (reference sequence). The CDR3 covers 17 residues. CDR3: CASSLFPSSGRVEEQFF. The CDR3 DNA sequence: TGTGCCAGCAGTTTATTCCCGTCTAGCGGGAGGGTAGAGGAGCAGTTCTTC.

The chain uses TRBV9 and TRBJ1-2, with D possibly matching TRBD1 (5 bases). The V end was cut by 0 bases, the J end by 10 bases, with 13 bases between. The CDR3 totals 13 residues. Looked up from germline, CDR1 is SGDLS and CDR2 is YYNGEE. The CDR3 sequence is CASSVGVGADYTF. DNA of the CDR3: TGTGCCAGCAGCGTAGGGGTAGGGGCGGACTACACCTTC.

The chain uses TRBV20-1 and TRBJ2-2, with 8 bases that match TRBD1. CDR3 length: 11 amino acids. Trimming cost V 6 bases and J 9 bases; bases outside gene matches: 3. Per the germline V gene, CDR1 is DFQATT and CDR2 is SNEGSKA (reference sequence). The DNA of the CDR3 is TGCAGTGCACAGGGGGTCCGGGAGCTGTTTTTT. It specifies CSAQGVRELFF.

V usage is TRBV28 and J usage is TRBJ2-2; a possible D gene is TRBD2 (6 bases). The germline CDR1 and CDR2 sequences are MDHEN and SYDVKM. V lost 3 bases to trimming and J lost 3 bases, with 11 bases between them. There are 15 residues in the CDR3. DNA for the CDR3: TGTGCCAGCAGTTTGCCGGGAGTGGACACCGGGGAGCTGTTTTTT. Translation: CASSLPGVDTGELFF.

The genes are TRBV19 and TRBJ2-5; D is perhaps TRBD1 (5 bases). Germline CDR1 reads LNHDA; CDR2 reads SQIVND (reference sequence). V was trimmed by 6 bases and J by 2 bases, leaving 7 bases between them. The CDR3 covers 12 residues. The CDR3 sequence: CASRGVQETQYF. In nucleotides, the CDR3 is TGTGCCAGTAGAGGGGTTCAAGAGACCCAGTACTTC.

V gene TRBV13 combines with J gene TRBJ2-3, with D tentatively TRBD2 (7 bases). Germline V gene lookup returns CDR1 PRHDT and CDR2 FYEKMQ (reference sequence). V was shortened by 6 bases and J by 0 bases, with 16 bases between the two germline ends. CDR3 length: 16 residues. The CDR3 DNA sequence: TGTGCCAGCAGTTTGCGCGGGGGCTTTAGCACAGATACGCAGTATTTT. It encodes CASSLRGGFSTDTQYF.

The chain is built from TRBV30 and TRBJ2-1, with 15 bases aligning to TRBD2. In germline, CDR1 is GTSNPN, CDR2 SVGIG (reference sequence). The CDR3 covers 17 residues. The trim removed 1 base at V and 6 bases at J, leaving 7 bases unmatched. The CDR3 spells CAWSGTSGRAGINEQFF. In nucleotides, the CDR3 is TGTGCCTGGAGTGGGACTAGCGGGAGGGCCGGGATCAATGAGCAGTTCTTC.

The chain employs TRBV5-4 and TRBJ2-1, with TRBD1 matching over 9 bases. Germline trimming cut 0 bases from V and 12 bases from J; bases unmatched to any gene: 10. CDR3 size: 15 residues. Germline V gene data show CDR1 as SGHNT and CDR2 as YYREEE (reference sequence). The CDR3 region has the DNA TGTGCCAGCAGCTTGGGAGGGACAGGGTTGGTCTCGCAGTTCTTC. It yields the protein CASSLGGTGLVSQFF.

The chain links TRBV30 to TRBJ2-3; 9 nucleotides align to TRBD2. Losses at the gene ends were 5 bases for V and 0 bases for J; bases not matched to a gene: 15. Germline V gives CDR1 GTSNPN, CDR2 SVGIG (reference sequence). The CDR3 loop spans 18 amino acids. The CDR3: CAWEEGLAGTLSTDTQYF. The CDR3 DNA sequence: TGTGCCTGGGAAGAAGGGCTAGCGGGGACCCTAAGCACAGATACGCAGTATTTT.

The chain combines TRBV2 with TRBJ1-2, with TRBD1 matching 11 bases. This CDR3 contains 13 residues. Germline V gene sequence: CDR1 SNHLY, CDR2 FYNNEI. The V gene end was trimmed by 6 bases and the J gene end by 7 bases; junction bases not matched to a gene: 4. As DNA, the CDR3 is TGTGCCAGCAGATTGGGACAGGGGGGTGGCTACACCTTC. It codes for CASRLGQGGGYTF.

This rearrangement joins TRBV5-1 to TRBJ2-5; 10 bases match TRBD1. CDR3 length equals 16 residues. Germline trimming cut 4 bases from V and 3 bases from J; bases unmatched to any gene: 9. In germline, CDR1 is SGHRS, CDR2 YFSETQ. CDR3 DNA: TGCGCCAGCAGCGACCGACAGGGGGCAAAAAAAGAGACCCAGTACTTC. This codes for CASSDRQGAKKETQYF.

The DNA for the CDR3 is TGTGCCAGTAGTGTAGGAAGGGGTACTGAAGCTTTCTTT. Residues: CASSVGRGTEAFF. The V gene is TRBV19, the J gene TRBJ1-1, with D maybe TRBD1 (5 bases). CDR1 is LNHDA and CDR2 is SQIVND in the germline V gene (reference sequence). CDR3 length: 13 residues. The V end lost 5 bases, the J end lost 5 bases, and 12 bases lay between the germline ends. Filled out from reference TRBV19 and TRBJ1-1, the complete variable domain reads DGGITQSPKYLFRKEGQNVTLSCEQNLNHDAMYWYRQDPGQGLRLIYYSQIVNDFQKGDIAEGYSVSREKKESFPLTVTSAQKNPTAFYLCASSVGRGTEAFFGQGTRLTVV.

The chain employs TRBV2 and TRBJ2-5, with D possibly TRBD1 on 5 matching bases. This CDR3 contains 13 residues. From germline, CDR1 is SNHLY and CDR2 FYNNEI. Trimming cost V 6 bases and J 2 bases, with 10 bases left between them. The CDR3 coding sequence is TGTGCCAGCAGGCGACAGCAACAAGAGACCCAGTACTTC. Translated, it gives CASRRQQQETQYF. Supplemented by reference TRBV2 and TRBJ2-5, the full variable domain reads EPEVTQTPSHQVTQMGQEVILRCVPISNHLYFYWYRQILGQKVEFLVSFYNNEISEKSEIFDDQFSVERPDGSNFTLKIRSTKLEDSAMYFCASRRQQQETQYFGPGTRLLVL.

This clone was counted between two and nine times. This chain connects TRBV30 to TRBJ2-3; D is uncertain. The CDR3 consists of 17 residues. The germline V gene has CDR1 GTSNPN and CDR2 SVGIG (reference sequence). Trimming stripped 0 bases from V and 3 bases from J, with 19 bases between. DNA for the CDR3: TGTGCCTGGAGTGTTGACGACGGAGTGAGTCGGACAGATACGCAGTATTTT. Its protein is CAWSVDDGVSRTDTQYF.

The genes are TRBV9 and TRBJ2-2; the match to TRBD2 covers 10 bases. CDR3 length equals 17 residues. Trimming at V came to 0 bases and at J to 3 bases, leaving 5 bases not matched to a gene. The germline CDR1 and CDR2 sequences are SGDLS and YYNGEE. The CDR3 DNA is TGTGCCAGCAGCGTAGTGGAAGCGGGGGGGTACACCGGGGAGCTGTTTTTT. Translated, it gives CASSVVEAGGYTGELFF.

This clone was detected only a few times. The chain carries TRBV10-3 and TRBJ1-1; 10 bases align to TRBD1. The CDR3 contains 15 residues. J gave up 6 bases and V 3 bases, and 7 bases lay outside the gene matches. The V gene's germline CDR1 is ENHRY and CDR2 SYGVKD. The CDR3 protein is CAISEPGQGPPEAFF. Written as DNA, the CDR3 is TGTGCCATCAGTGAACCGGGACAGGGGCCACCTGAAGCTTTCTTT.

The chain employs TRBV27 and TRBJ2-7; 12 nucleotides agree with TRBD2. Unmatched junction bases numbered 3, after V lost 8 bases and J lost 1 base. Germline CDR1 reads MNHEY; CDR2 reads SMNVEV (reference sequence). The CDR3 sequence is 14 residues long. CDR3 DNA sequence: TGTGCCAGCTCCGGGACTAGCGGGTCCTACGAGCAGTACTTC. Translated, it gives CASSGTSGSYEQYF.

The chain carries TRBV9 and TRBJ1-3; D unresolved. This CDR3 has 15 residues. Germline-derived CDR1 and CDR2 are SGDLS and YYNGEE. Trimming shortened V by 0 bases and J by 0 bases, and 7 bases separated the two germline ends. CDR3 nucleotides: TGTGCCAGCAGCGTAGGCTCACTCTCTGGAAACACCATATATTTT. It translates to CASSVGSLSGNTIYF. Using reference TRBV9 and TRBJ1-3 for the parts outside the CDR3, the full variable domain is DSGVTQTPKHLITATGQRVTLRCSPRSGDLSVYWYQQSLDQGLQFLIQYYNGEERAKGNILERFSAQQFPDLHSELNLSSLELGDSALYFCASSVGSLSGNTIYFGEGSWLTVV.

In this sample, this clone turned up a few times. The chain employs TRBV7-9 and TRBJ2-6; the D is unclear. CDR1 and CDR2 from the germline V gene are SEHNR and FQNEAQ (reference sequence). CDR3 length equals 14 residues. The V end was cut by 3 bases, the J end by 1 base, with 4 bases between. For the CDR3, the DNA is TGTGCCAGCAGCTTTTCATCTGGGGCCAACGTCCTGACTTTC. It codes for CASSFSSGANVLTF.